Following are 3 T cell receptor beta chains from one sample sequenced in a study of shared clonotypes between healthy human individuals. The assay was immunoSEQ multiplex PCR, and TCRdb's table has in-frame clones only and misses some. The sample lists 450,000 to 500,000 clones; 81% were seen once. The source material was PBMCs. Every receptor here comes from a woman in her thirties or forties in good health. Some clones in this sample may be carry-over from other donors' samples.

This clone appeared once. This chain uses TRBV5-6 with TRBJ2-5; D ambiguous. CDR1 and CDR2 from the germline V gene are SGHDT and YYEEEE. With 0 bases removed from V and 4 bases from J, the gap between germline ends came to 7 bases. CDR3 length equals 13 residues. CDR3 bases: TGTGCCAGCAGCTTGGGCCAGATAGAGACCCAGTACTTC. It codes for CASSLGQIETQYF.

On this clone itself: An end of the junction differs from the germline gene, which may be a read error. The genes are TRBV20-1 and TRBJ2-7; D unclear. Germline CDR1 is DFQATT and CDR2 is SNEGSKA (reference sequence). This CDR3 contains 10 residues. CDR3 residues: CSAGETEQYF. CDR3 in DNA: TGCAGTGCTGGAGAGACCGAGCAGTACTTC.

In nucleotides, the CDR3 is TGCGCCAGCAGCTCGGAGGGACAGGCGACGGAGACCCAGTACTTC. This sequence encodes CASSSEGQATETQYF. V gene TRBV5-1 combines with J gene TRBJ2-5, with 8 positions matching TRBD1. The V gene end was trimmed by 3 bases and the J gene end by 5 bases; junction bases not matched to a gene: 9. CDR3 size: 15 residues. Germline values: CDR1 SGHRS, CDR2 YFSETQ.